A single sample gave rise to the 5 T cell receptor beta chains below, sequenced in a study of T cell changes during pregnancy in multiple sclerosis. The repertoire was sequenced with immunoSEQ multiplex PCR; TCRdb's copy has only in-frame clones and lacks some. The sample has about 60,000 clones; approximately 96% are singletons. The specimen comprised CD8+ T cells from peripheral blood mononuclear cells, sampled after pregnancy. The receptors derive from a female donor with multiple sclerosis, enrolled in a pregnancy study.

This chain connects TRBV5-4 to TRBJ2-3, with TRBD2 identical over 7 bases. The CDR3 spans 16 residues. V lost 0 bases, J lost 1 base, and 5 bases stayed unmatched. Per germline, CDR1 SGHNT and CDR2 YYREEE (reference sequence). The CDR3 region has the DNA TGTGCCAGCAGCTTGGAAGGCCGGGGGGGCACAGATACGCAGTATTTT. Amino acids: CASSLEGRGGTDTQYF. The entire variable domain, with the rest obtained from reference TRBV5-4 and TRBJ2-3, is as follows: ETGVTQSPTHLIKTRGQQVTLRCSSQSGHNTVSWYQQALGQGPQFIFQYYREEENGRGNFPPRFSGLQFPNYSSELNVNALELDDSALYLCASSLEGRGGTDTQYFGPGTRLTVL.

CDR3: CASSLLGGTYNEQFF. The CDR3 DNA reads TGTGCCAGCAGCTTACTAGGGGGAACCTACAATGAGCAGTTCTTC. V is TRBV7-9 and J is TRBJ2-1; D may be TRBD1 (6 bases). Germline V CDR1 and CDR2: SEHNR, FQNEAQ (reference sequence). Trimming removed 2 bases at V and 2 bases at J, with 10 bases between. This CDR3 is built from 15 residues.

This rearrangement joins TRBV5-4 to TRBJ2-7; 8 bases fit TRBD1. The CDR3 length is 13 residues. The germline CDR1 and CDR2 sequences are SGHNT and YYREEE (reference sequence). V lost 2 bases and J lost 3; bases outside the gene matches: 1. The CDR3 DNA is TGTGCCAGCAGCTTAGGGACAGGCTACGAGCAGTACTTC. It codes for CASSLGTGYEQYF.

This chain connects TRBV30 to TRBJ2-1; D perhaps matches TRBD2 (5 bases). The CDR3 has 16 amino acids. Trimming removed 1 base from V and 3 bases from J, with 16 bases in between. CDR1 and CDR2 from the germline V gene are GTSNPN and SVGIG (reference sequence). CDR3 coding DNA: TGTGCCTGGAGTGGGGCCGGACTGCCTAACTACAATGAGCAGTTCTTC. This encodes CAWSGAGLPNYNEQFF.

This clone was observed a handful of times. The V and J genes are TRBV27 and TRBJ2-7; 13 bases map to TRBD2. Germline loops: CDR1 MNHEY, CDR2 SMNVEV (reference sequence). The CDR3 spans 16 residues. With V trimmed by 3 bases and J by 2 bases, 4 bases remained unmatched. The CDR3 nucleotides read TGTGCCAGCAGTTTTCTACTAGCGGGAGGGCCCTACGAGCAGTACTTC. This translates into CASSFLLAGGPYEQYF.